This note documents a single TCR beta chain sequence. What it binds is not known. This specimen comes from a study of shared clonotypes between healthy human individuals. Notes on the study in general: Lower generation probabilities were found for non-shared clonotypes than for those shared by all four donors. Among the subsets, naive ones generally showed larger estimated richness than memory ones. Rarefaction indicated that sorted-subset sequencing remained incomplete although depth was large.

V was trimmed by 3 bases and J by 4 bases, leaving 12 bases between them. The CDR3 has 14 amino acids. The V gene's germline CDR1 is MDHEN and CDR2 SYDVKM. Researchers ran the assay at a deep level. The protocol was immunoSEQ multiplex PCR, while the TCRdb copy is restricted to in-frame clones and leaves out a portion. The sample carries about 2.3 million clones, approximately 93% recorded once. This sequence originates from a man aged 18-30 years in good health. Some clones in this sample may be carry-over from other donors' samples. The chain has TRBV28 and TRBJ1-2; possibly TRBD1 for D (6 bases). Source material: naive CD4+ T cells from PBMCs. Subset specified: CD45RA+ positively selected. The CDR3 region has the DNA TGTGCCAGCAGTTTGGAACAGGGTCGCTATGGCTACACCTTC. Encoded protein: CASSLEQGRYGYTF.